This T cell receptor (beta chain) derives from a study of regulatory T cells in long-lasting Graves disease (dated by TCRdb to about 2021). General notes on the study: To count as having persistent Graves' disease, a patient had to have received antithyroid drug treatment for over 5 years with TSH receptor autoantibodies remaining persistently positive. Persistent Graves' disease patients were compared with newly diagnosed Graves' disease patients by peripheral blood TCR sequencing and RNA sequencing. The study took place in China and was registered as a clinical trial. TCR sequencing covered some 13 persistent and roughly 20 newly diagnosed Graves' disease patients, 33 samples in total. On average, persistent Graves' disease patients in the clinical cohort had been on antithyroid drugs for about 10.3 years. The full study reports these points: The authors acknowledged the small sample size as a limitation that may reduce accuracy. Sequencing and analysis were restricted to the TCR beta chain. Persistent Graves' disease patients showed lower TCR Shannon entropy and fewer highly expanded clones than newly diagnosed patients, suggesting clonal expansion. TRBV28, TRBJ1-2 and TRBJ2-5 were preferentially used in persistent disease, while TRBV20-1 and TRBJ2-1 were favored in newly diagnosed disease. Patients with persistent disease shared more public clonotypes (roughly 2,900) than newly diagnosed patients did (around 980). The study examined only peripheral blood because the primary lesion, thyroid tissue, could not be accessed.

As concerns this clonotype: Its antigen target is currently unknown. This may be a read error: a much more frequent sequence differs by one nucleotide.

Taken with the paper, the label for time point translates to: persistent/refractory GD, antithyroid drugs over 5 years with positive TRAb. For both TCR sequencing and RNA sequencing, RNA was extracted from PBMCs using TRIzol. The diagnosis of Graves' disease followed American Thyroid Association guidelines. Patients for the study were recruited at an endocrinology department in Xi'an, China. Each patient gave about 8.1 milliliters of peripheral blood, collected in an EDTA anticoagulant tube. PBMCs were isolated by Ficoll Paque Plus density gradient separation without further T cell sorting. An Agilent 2100 Bioanalyzer and agarose gel were used to check RNA quality, and a NanoDrop 2000 was used to measure RNA concentration. The CDR3 runs 14 residues from the cysteine to the phenylalanine. Only the CDR3 region is kept as DNA, spanning 42 bases read in frame from base 1. CDR1 SGHAT and CDR2 FQNNGV are derived from the germline V gene. V drops 1 base and J drops 9 bases, leaving 16 bases in between.

The library relied on multiplex PCR. The sequencer listed for this sample is Illumina HiSeq 4000. CDR3 regions were amplified by Arm-PCR with iRepertoire HTBI primers to construct TCR beta libraries. Before sequencing, the PCR products underwent gel purification. In the paper's pipeline: Gene usage analysis of CDR3 amino acid clonotypes used the approximately 62 TRBV and 14 to 15 TRBJ segments found across samples. COPE and FqMerger were used to merge filtered high-quality paired reads into contigs. BLAST was used to align contigs to IMGT TRBV, TRBD and TRBJ reference genes, with CDR3 defined following IMGT. Clonotypes above 0.1% frequency were classified as highly expanded clones. Shannon entropy was used to measure repertoire diversity, and the Gini coefficient was used to measure V-J evenness. Public clonotypes were defined as clonotypes shared by more than one individual. TCRdb took the public reads, trimmed them with fastp at Q25, ran MiXCR for clone calling and kept in-frame beta chains. A single entry per CDR3 protein holds the most common genes and DNA from its merged rows. What appears here as the V and J calls and clone size reflects TCRdb's work, not the paper's. The table for this sample lists 300,000 to 350,000 distinct CDR3 sequences; around a fifth of them were counted only once. Clones ranked in the top ten supply about 29% of the sample.

The chain couples TRBV11-2 to TRBJ2-7; the D region possibly corresponds to TRBD1 (6 bases align). The clonotype comes from a female donor with Graves disease. Material: peripheral blood mononuclear cells (PBMCs), obtained when the disease was refractory, from a patient treated with antithyroid drugs. The nucleotides are TGTGCCAGCAGCTTAGTCAGCAGGGGATGGGGGCAGTACTTC. This yields the protein CASSLVSRGWGQYF. Outside the CDR3, residues come from the reference TRBV11-2 and TRBJ2-7 proteins, so the full variable domain is: EAGVAQSPRYKIIEKRQSVAFWCNPISGHATLYWYQQILGQGPKLLIQFQNNGVVDDSQLPKDRFSAERLKGVDSTLKIQPAKLEDSAVYLCASSLVSRGWGQYFGPGTRLTVT.